This T cell receptor (beta chain) was recovered during a study of cytomegalovirus exposure and HLA in healthy donors. The PCR ran on 60 Vbeta and 13 Jbeta primers. Measured with immunoSEQ multiplex PCR; TCRdb has only the in-frame clones, and not every one. The table includes approximately 140,000 clones, approximately 84% detected once. Study-wide results and caveats: It was confirmed in vitro that three of the CMV-associated chains were specific for CMV antigens. Common viral pathogens seemed, in a later analysis, to connect with several of the most significant clusters.

Concerning this clone itself: Its antigen is unidentified.

The sample consisted of PBMCs. The sequence was collected from a boy aged 2-9 years in good health and CMV-seronegative.

This CDR3 is CASSFMDRVADTQYF. CDR3 coding DNA: TGTGCCAGCAGTTTCATGGACAGGGTGGCAGATACGCAGTATTTT. The chain uses TRBV27 and TRBJ2-3, with 8 bases that match TRBD1. Germline V lookup: CDR1 MNHEY, CDR2 SMNVEV (reference sequence). Unmatched junction bases numbered 6, after V lost 3 bases and J lost 4 bases. The length of the CDR3 is 15 residues.